This record looks at one T cell receptor (beta chain) sequence and its context. In germline, CDR1 is SGHRS, CDR2 YFSETQ. The CDR3 runs to 18 residues. Deletions cut 7 bases from V and 5 bases from J, with 30 bases between. The data stem from a study of CD4 and CD8 cells across lung adenocarcinoma regions. TCRdb passed the PCR reads through MiXCR, listing each CDR3 protein once. The repertoire holds about 27,000 distinct CDR3 sequences, with 50% to 55% as singletons. Samples came from patients with localized non-small cell lung adenocarcinoma. This receptor was taken from a male donor with lung adenocarcinoma. The CD4 and CD8 labels of this study may be unreliable. This chain uses TRBV5-1 with TRBJ2-5; D perhaps matches TRBD1 (7 bases). Sequencing used CD8+ T cells from the center of a lung tumor. The CDR3 sequence is CASAAGLGGRQGYETQYF. CDR3 nucleotides: TGCGCCAGCGCTGCGGGTTTGGGGGGAAGACAGGGATACGAGACCCAGTACTTC.